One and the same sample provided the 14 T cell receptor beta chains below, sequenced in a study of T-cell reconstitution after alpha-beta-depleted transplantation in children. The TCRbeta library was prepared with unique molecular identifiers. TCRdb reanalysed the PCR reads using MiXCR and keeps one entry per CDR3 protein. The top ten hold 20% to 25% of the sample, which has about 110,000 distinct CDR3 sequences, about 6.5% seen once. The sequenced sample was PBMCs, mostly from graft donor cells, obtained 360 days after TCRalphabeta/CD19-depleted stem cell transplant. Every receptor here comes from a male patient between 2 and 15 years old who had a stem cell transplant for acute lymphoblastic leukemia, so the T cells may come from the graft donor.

The CDR3 sequence: CAWCRSSNQPQHF. The DNA of the CDR3 is TGTGCCTGGTGTCGGAGTAGCAATCAGCCCCAGCATTTT. The rearrangement uses TRBV30 and TRBJ1-5; D remains unclear. CDR3 size: 13 residues. CDR1 and CDR2 from the germline V gene are GTSNPN and SVGIG (reference sequence). The V end was cut by 5 bases, the J end by 0 bases, with 8 bases between.

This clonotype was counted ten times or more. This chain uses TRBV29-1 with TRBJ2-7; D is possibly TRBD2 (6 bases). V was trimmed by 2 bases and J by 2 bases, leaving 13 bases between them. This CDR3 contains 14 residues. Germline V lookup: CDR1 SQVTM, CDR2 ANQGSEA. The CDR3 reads CSVETRREPYEQYF. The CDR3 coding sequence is TGCAGCGTTGAAACCCGGAGGGAACCCTACGAGCAGTACTTC.

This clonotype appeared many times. CDR3 bases: TGTGCCAGCAGTTACTTCTCCCCGGGGGGCGGAAACATTCAGTACTTC. This sequence encodes CASSYFSPGGGNIQYF. The chain uses TRBV6-5 and TRBJ2-4; tentatively, D is TRBD2 (7 bases). Per germline, CDR1 MNHEY and CDR2 SVGAGI. This CDR3 spans 16 amino acids. The ends were cut back, 1 base at V and 6 bases at J, with 16 bases in the middle.

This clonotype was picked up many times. CDR3 protein: CASSLGPISEAFF. The CDR3 nucleotides read TGTGCCAGCAGCTTAGGACCCATAAGTGAAGCTTTCTTT. The rearrangement uses TRBV7-9 and TRBJ1-1; D gene uncertain. Germline V gives CDR1 SEHNR, CDR2 FQNEAQ (reference sequence). The CDR3 has 13 amino acids. V dropped 1 base and J dropped 7 bases, with 10 bases sitting between them.

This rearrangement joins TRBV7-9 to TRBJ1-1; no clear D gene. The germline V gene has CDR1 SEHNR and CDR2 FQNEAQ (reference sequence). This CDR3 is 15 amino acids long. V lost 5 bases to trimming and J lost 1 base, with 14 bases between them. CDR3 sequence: CASSTFLGRNTEAFF. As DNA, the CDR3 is TGTGCCAGCAGCACATTCCTGGGCAGGAACACTGAAGCTTTCTTT.

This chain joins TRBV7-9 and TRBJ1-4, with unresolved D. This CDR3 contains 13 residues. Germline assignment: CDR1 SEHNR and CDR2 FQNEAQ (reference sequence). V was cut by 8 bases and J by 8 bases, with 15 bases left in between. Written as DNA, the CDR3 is TGTGCCAGCTCCACGTGGCCTGAGGAAAAACTGTTTTTT. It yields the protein CASSTWPEEKLFF.

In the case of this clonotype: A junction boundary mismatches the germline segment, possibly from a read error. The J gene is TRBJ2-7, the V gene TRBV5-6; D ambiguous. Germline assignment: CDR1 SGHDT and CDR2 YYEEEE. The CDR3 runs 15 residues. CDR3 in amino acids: CASSLGPRITYEQYF. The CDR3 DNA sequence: TGTGCCAGCAGTTTGGGTCCACGGATTACCTACGAGCAGTACTTC. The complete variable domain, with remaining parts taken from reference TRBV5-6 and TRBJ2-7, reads DAGVTQSPTHLIKTRGQQVTLRCSPKSGHDTVSWYQQALGQGPQFIFQYYEEEERQRGNFPDRFSGHQFPNYSSELNVNALLLGDSALYLCASSLGPRITYEQYFGPGTRLTVT.

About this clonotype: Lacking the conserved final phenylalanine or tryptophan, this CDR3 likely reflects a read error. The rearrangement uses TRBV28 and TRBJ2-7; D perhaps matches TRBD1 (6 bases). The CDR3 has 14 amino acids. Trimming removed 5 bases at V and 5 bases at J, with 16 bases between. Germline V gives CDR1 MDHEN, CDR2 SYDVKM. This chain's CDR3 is CASSAYRVDDEQYY. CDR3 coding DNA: TGTGCCAGCAGTGCATACAGGGTAGACGACGAGCAGTACTAC.

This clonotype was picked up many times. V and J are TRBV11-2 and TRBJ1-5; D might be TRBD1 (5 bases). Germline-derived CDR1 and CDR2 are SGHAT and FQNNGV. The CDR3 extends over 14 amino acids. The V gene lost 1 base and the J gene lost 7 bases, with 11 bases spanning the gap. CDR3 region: CASSLAGGRQPQHF. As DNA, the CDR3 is TGTGCCAGCAGCTTAGCCGGGGGGAGACAGCCCCAGCATTTT.

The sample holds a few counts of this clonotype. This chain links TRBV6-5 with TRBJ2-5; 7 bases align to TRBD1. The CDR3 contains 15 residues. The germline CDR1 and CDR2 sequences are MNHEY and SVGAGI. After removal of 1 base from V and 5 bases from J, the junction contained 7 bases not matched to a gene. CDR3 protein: CASSYLDRHGETQYF. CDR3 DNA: TGTGCCAGCAGTTACTTGGACAGGCACGGCGAGACCCAGTACTTC.

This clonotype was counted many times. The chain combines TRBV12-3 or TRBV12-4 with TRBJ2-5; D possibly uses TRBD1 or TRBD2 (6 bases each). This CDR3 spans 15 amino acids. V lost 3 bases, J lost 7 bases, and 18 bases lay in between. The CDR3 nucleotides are TGTGCCAGCAGTTTGAGAGGGGGGCCCGTCAGGACCCAGTACTTC. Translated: CASSLRGGPVRTQYF.

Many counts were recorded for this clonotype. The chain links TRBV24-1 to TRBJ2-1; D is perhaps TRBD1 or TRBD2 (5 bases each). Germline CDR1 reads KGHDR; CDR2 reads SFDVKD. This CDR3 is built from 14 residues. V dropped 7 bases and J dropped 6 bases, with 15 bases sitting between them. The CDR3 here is CATSPHTRGNEQFF. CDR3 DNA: TGTGCCACCAGCCCCCACACGAGGGGCAATGAGCAGTTCTTC.

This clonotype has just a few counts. CDR3 in DNA: TGTGCCAGCAGTTACGAACAGGGGGGCAACTATGGCTACACCTTC. It translates to CASSYEQGGNYGYTF. The gene calls are TRBV6-5 and TRBJ1-2, with 8 bases lining up with TRBD1. The J segment lost 2 bases and the V segment lost 2 bases, leaving 4 bases of the junction unmatched. The CDR3 is 15 residues long. The germline V gene has CDR1 MNHEY and CDR2 SVGAGI.

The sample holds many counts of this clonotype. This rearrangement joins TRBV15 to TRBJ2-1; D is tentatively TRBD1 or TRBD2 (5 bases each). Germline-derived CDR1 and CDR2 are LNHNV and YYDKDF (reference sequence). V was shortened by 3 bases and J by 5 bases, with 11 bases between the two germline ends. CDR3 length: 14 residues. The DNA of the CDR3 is TGTGCCACCAGCAGGCCGGGACGAGACAATGAGCAGTTCTTC. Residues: CATSRPGRDNEQFF.